The clone carrying this T cell receptor beta chain was recorded a few times. Sequenced material consisted of expressed TCRB transcripts (all of the isolated RNA was reverse transcribed). TCRdb keeps only in-frame clones here, not all; method: immunoSEQ multiplex PCR. The sample shows some 410,000 clones, approximately 10% of them seen only once. This record comes from a study of beta chain features in type 1 diabetes. Study-level background: Age, gender and cell yields were alike across patients and healthy donors.

Sorting based on CD45RO/CCR7/CD25/CD127/CD95/CD27 separated CD4+ naive, central memory, regulatory and stem cell-like memory cells. The sequenced sample was naive CD4+ T cells from blood. This TCR came from a woman between 18 and 30 years old in good health.

The CDR3 region has the DNA TGTGCCAGCAGCCCCAGGACTAGCGGGACGGTGCGAAATGAGCAGTTCTTC. It yields the protein CASSPRTSGTVRNEQFF. The chain couples TRBV7-8 to TRBJ2-1, with 12 bases aligning to TRBD2. This CDR3 region has 17 residues. Germline CDR1 SGHVS, CDR2 FQNEAQ. V gave up 5 bases and J gave up 7 bases; unmatched junction bases: 12.